The source of this T cell receptor (beta chain) is a study of T cell responses to AZD1222 COVID-19 vaccine. Here immunoSEQ multiplex PCR was the method, and the copy in TCRdb shows in-frame clones only, minus some. The sample carries approximately 160,000 clones, 85% to 95% recorded once. The CDR3 extends over 16 amino acids. The germline V gene has CDR1 KGHSH and CDR2 LQKENI. Trimming left V 5 bases short and J 4 bases short, with 20 bases between. Points from the study as a whole: Donors were largely white British and mainly female; clonal diversity was possibly underestimated. Without day 14 samples, only post-peak T cell repertoires were studied.

A remark on this clone: Its antigen is not identified.

This TCR was sampled from an adult in good health. V gene TRBV18 combines with J gene TRBJ1-1; D is unclear. Sequencing was performed on peripheral blood, taken on day 0 of AZD1222 vaccination. CDR3 in DNA: TGTGCCAGCTCAGCCAACTTTCGGGCAGAGGGCACTGAAGCTTTCTTT. Its protein is CASSANFRAEGTEAFF.